Each of the 16 T cell receptor beta chains below was sequenced from the same sample in a study of blood T cell repertoires in COVID-19. Sequencing was performed with immunoSEQ multiplex PCR; in TCRdb, only in-frame clones are kept and a portion is missing. The sample records 90,000 to 100,000 clones, around nine tenths being singletons. Input material: peripheral blood. The source is a man aged 45-60 years with acute or convalescent COVID-19.

The chain employs TRBV6-4 and TRBJ2-6, with 8 positions matching TRBD1. CDR1 and CDR2 (germline): MRHNA, SNTAGT. This CDR3 contains 15 residues. Germline trimming cut 5 bases from V and 4 bases from J; bases unmatched to any gene: 4. This CDR3 is CASSQGAAGANVLTF. DNA of the CDR3: TGTGCCAGCAGTCAGGGGGCGGCCGGGGCCAACGTCCTGACTTTC.

V gene TRBV7-9 combines with J gene TRBJ1-1; possibly TRBD1 for D (6 bases). Germline CDR1 reads SEHNR; CDR2 reads FQNEAQ (reference sequence). This CDR3 contains 15 residues. Trimming cost V 0 bases and J 0 bases, with 8 bases left between them. CDR3 nucleotides: TGTGCCAGCAGCTTAGCGGGACACGTGAACACTGAAGCTTTCTTT. Its translation: CASSLAGHVNTEAFF.

The chain employs TRBV2 and TRBJ1-6, with TRBD1 matching over 9 bases. Germline-derived CDR1 and CDR2 are SNHLY and FYNNEI. The CDR3 extends over 14 amino acids. Trimming at V came to 4 bases and at J to 10 bases, leaving 5 bases not matched to a gene. CDR3 residues: CASSVRTGESPLHF. CDR3 coding DNA: TGTGCCAGCAGTGTAAGGACAGGGGAATCACCCCTCCACTTT.

V is TRBV11-3 and J is TRBJ2-2, with TRBD2 matching over 7 bases. The CDR3 sequence is 15 residues long. Trimming took 7 bases from V and 8 from J; bases not matched to a gene: 13. The germline CDR1 and CDR2 sequences are SGHNT and YENEEA. The CDR3: CASTPGGTTLGELFF. The CDR3 DNA follows: TGTGCCAGCACCCCCGGCGGGACTACCCTGGGGGAGCTGTTTTTT.

The genes are TRBV7-6 and TRBJ2-1; 9 bases agree with TRBD2. CDR1 and CDR2 from the germline V gene are SGHVS and FNYEAQ. V dropped 5 bases and J dropped 6; count of bases not matched to a gene: 8. The CDR3 has 15 amino acids. The DNA for the CDR3 is TGTGCCAGCAGCCCCCCAGGCGGGAGGGCCAATGAGCAGTTCTTC. This codes for CASSPPGGRANEQFF.

V and J are TRBV19 and TRBJ2-5; 8 bases fit TRBD2. This CDR3 has 13 residues. The germline gives CDR1 LNHDA, CDR2 SQIVND (reference sequence). The junction had 5 bases not matched to a gene; V was cut back by 9 bases and J by 2 bases. The CDR3 DNA sequence: TGTGCCAGCCGGCGGGGGGCTCAAGAGACCCAGTACTTC. As protein: CASRRGAQETQYF.

The rearrangement uses TRBV3-1 (or the pseudogene TRBV3-2) and TRBJ2-7; 7 positions agree with TRBD2. The CDR3 is 13 amino acids. Unmatched junction bases numbered 0, after V lost 0 bases and J lost 4 bases. Germline CDR1 is LGHDT and CDR2 is YNNKEL (reference sequence). The CDR3 coding sequence is TGTGCCAGCAGCCAAGAGGGACTATACGAGCAGTACTTC. Translating gives CASSQEGLYEQYF.

The CDR3 loop is CASSLYEGPNTEAFF. In nucleotides, the CDR3 is TGTGCCAGCAGTTTATACGAGGGTCCGAACACTGAAGCTTTCTTT. This chain links TRBV5-5 with TRBJ1-1; D gene unclear. Germline V gives CDR1 SGHKS, CDR2 YYEKEE (reference sequence). This CDR3 is 15 amino acids long. The V gene lost 5 bases and the J gene lost 1 base, with 15 bases spanning the gap.

The chain recombines TRBV11-2 with TRBJ1-1, with a tentative D call TRBD1 (5 bases). In germline, CDR1 is SGHAT, CDR2 FQNNGV. The germline V and J ends were trimmed by 2 bases and 1 base, with 14 bases remaining between them. The CDR3 loop spans 16 amino acids. CDR3 nucleotide sequence: TGTGCCAGCAGCTTAAGCACGCAGGGTAGGAACACTGAAGCTTTCTTT. Its translation: CASSLSTQGRNTEAFF.

The chain joins TRBV5-1 to TRBJ2-5; the match to TRBD2 covers 8 bases. V trimming: 0 bases; J trimming: 2 bases; junction bases outside the gene matches: 9. The CDR3 spans 17 residues. Per the germline V gene, CDR1 is SGHRS and CDR2 is YFSETQ. CDR3 region: CASSLGWSSGIQETQYF. In DNA, the CDR3 is TGCGCCAGCAGCTTGGGATGGAGTAGCGGGATACAAGAGACCCAGTACTTC. The full variable domain, its missing parts supplied by reference TRBV5-1 and TRBJ2-5, is KAGVTQTPRYLIKTRGQQVTLSCSPISGHRSVSWYQQTPGQGLQFLFEYFSETQRNKGNFPGRFSGRQFSNSRSEMNVSTLELGDSALYLCASSLGWSSGIQETQYFGPGTRLLVL.

The V gene is TRBV11-2, the J gene TRBJ2-1; 7 bases match TRBD2. V was pared by 7 bases and J by 8 bases, with 17 bases of the junction left unmatched. Germline CDR1 reads SGHAT; CDR2 reads FQNNGV. The length of the CDR3 is 16 residues. For the CDR3, the DNA is TGTGCCAGCACCTTGGCTAGCGGATCCCAGGGCGATGAGCAGTTCTTC. This gives the protein CASTLASGSQGDEQFF.

This chain joins TRBV7-9 and TRBJ1-2; D gene ambiguous. V lost 4 bases, J lost 2 bases, and 11 bases lay in between. This CDR3 region has 14 residues. In germline, CDR1 is SEHNR, CDR2 FQNEAQ (reference sequence). The CDR3: CASSSLEENYGYTF. The DNA of the CDR3 is TGTGCCAGCAGCTCTTTGGAGGAGAACTATGGCTACACCTTC.

V and J are TRBV11-3 and TRBJ2-3, with TRBD2 matching 8 bases. CDR3 size: 16 residues. J lost 2 bases, V lost 4 bases, and 8 bases had no gene match. Germline lookup yields CDR1 SGHNT and CDR2 YENEEA. CDR3 loop: CASSSRVSGITDTQYF. As DNA, the CDR3 is TGTGCCAGCAGCTCCCGTGTTAGCGGGATCACAGATACGCAGTATTTT.

The chain joins TRBV7-2 to TRBJ2-2, with D perhaps matching TRBD1 (5 bases). Germline-derived CDR1 and CDR2 are SGHTA and FQGNSA. Trimming stripped 1 base from V and 4 bases from J, with 10 bases between. The CDR3 spans 15 residues. The CDR3 sequence: CASSLGQGFTGELFF. CDR3 nucleotide sequence: TGTGCCAGCAGCTTAGGGCAGGGTTTCACCGGGGAGCTGTTTTTT.

Points on this clone: Within the sample, other DNA sequences also encode this same CDR3. V and J are TRBV6-4 and TRBJ2-3, with TRBD1 identical over 8 bases. Looked up from germline, CDR1 is MRHNA and CDR2 is SNTAGT. V was clipped by 2 bases and J by 5 bases; unmatched bases: 0. The CDR3 runs to 13 residues. The DNA of the CDR3 is TGTGCCAGCAGTGACGACAGGGGAGATACGCAGTATTTT. This translates into CASSDDRGDTQYF.

The V call is TRBV19, the J call TRBJ2-2; D ambiguous. CDR1 and CDR2 (germline): LNHDA, SQIVND (reference sequence). V lost 7 bases and J 6 bases, leaving 6 bases between the germline ends. This CDR3 is 11 amino acids long. CDR3 nucleotide sequence: TGTGCCAGTACCTCTTCCGGGGAGCTGTTTTTT. It specifies CASTSSGELFF.